These 28 T cell receptor beta chains came from one sample sequenced in a study of OX40 agonist ivuxolimab in advanced cancers. Measured with immunoSEQ multiplex PCR; TCRdb has only the in-frame clones, and not every one. The table has 30,000 to 40,000 clones, nearly 90% seen once; the top ten hold less than 50%. The sample here was CD4+ or CD8+ T cells sorted from blood, taken in a trial of the OX40 agonist ivuxolimab. The receptors come from an adult with an advanced solid tumor such as melanoma, head and neck, liver or kidney cancer.

J is TRBJ1-1 and V is TRBV6-4, with D hard to call. Trimming shortened V by 3 bases and J by 8 bases, and 16 bases separated the two germline ends. CDR1 MRHNA and CDR2 SNTAGT come from the germline V gene. This CDR3 has 14 amino acids. The CDR3 loop reads CASSDGGSQSEAFF. Written as DNA, the CDR3 is TGTGCCAGCAGTGATGGCGGCAGTCAATCCGAAGCTTTCTTT.

The chain joins TRBV4-1 to TRBJ2-3; D gene ambiguous. This CDR3 has 13 residues. The germline V gene has CDR1 MGHRA and CDR2 YSYEKL. The ends were cut back, 2 bases at V and 3 bases at J, with 6 bases in the middle. The CDR3 is CASSQWQTDTQYF. CDR3 coding DNA: TGCGCCAGCAGCCAATGGCAAACAGATACGCAGTATTTT.

V and J are TRBV6-6 and TRBJ1-2, with 7 bases that match TRBD1. The CDR3 runs 14 residues. Germline values: CDR1 MNHNY, CDR2 SVGAGI (reference sequence). The V segment lost 1 base and the J segment 8 bases; nucleotides outside the gene matches: 7. CDR3 DNA sequence: TGTGCCAGCAGTTACTTAGGGGGCGTAAGCGGCTACACCTTC. This translates into CASSYLGGVSGYTF.

V usage is TRBV5-5 and J usage is TRBJ1-2, with 8 positions matching TRBD1. In germline, CDR1 is SGHKS, CDR2 YYEKEE (reference sequence). The V gene end was trimmed by 4 bases and the J gene end by 6 bases; junction bases not matched to a gene: 5. The CDR3 length is 13 residues. The CDR3 sequence: CASSLTGGDGYTF. DNA for the CDR3: TGTGCCAGCAGCCTTACAGGGGGGGATGGCTACACCTTC. Based on the CDR3 plus reference TRBV5-5 and TRBJ1-2, the full variable domain is DAGVTQSPTHLIKTRGQQVTLRCSPISGHKSVSWYQQVLGQGPQFIFQYYEKEERGRGNFPDRFSARQFPNYSSELNVNALLLGDSALYLCASSLTGGDGYTFGSGTRLTVV.

This clone turned up a few times. This rearrangement joins TRBV7-9 to TRBJ2-7; TRBD1 agrees at 9 bases. Per germline, CDR1 SEHNR and CDR2 FQNEAQ (reference sequence). The CDR3 consists of 13 residues. J was trimmed by 3 bases and V by 10 bases; bases with no gene match: 7. CDR3 protein: CAIRQGVNYEQYF. CDR3 sequence (DNA): TGTGCCATACGACAGGGGGTAAACTACGAGCAGTACTTC.

The rearrangement uses TRBV21-1 and TRBJ2-7; the D call of TRBD1 is as the table states it, not checked on the DNA. TRBV21-1 is labeled a pseudogene. There are 13 residues in the CDR3. The CDR3 DNA reads TGTGCAGAAGACAGGGGAGGGCACTACGAGCAGTACTTC. It translates to CAEDRGGHYEQYF.

The chain joins TRBV28 to TRBJ2-5; weak D call: TRBD2 (6 bases). From germline, CDR1 is MDHEN and CDR2 SYDVKM. The V end lost 5 bases, the J end lost 2 bases, and 12 bases lay between the germline ends. CDR3 length equals 14 residues. Here the CDR3 DNA reads TGTGCCAGCAGTAGGAGGGACTTACAAGAGACCCAGTACTTC. It yields the protein CASSRRDLQETQYF.

The genes are TRBV7-2 and TRBJ2-7, with TRBD1 matching over 8 bases. The germline CDR1 and CDR2 sequences are SGHTA and FQGNSA. J lost 7 bases, V lost 4 bases, and 9 bases had no gene match. The CDR3 totals 14 residues. CDR3 DNA: TGTGCCAGCAGCTCCGGGACAGGTTCGCTTGAGCAGTACTTC. Amino acid sequence: CASSSGTGSLEQYF. The variable domain in full, with the rest retrieved from reference TRBV7-2 and TRBJ2-7, is GAGVSQSPSNKVTEKGKDVELRCDPISGHTALYWYRQSLGQGLEFLIYFQGNSAPDKSGLPSDRFSAERTGGSVSTLTIQRTQQEDSAVYLCASSSGTGSLEQYFGPGTRLTVT.

The gene calls are TRBV30 and TRBJ1-3; D not resolved. This CDR3 is 14 amino acids long. The germline V and J ends were trimmed by 0 bases and 0 bases, with 6 bases remaining between them. Germline CDR1 reads GTSNPN; CDR2 reads SVGIG (reference sequence). The CDR3, as DNA: TGTGCCTGGAGTGTACTGGTCTCTGGAAACACCATATATTTT. As protein: CAWSVLVSGNTIYF.

The chain uses TRBV28 and TRBJ2-5; the match to TRBD2 covers 10 bases. The CDR3 totals 16 residues. CDR1 MDHEN and CDR2 SYDVKM come from the germline V gene. V shed 7 bases and J 2 bases; nucleotides not matched to a gene: 10. Here the CDR3 DNA reads TGTGCCAGCAAACTCGGGCCTAGCGGGGGTCAAGAGACCCAGTACTTC. Translated: CASKLGPSGGQETQYF.

This chain links TRBV28 with TRBJ1-1; D call uncertain. V was pared by 8 bases and J by 4 bases, with 8 bases between. There are 11 residues in the CDR3. Germline V gives CDR1 MDHEN, CDR2 SYDVKM. The CDR3 here is CASARGTEAFF. CDR3 nucleotide sequence: TGTGCCAGCGCCCGGGGCACTGAAGCTTTCTTT.

This chain links TRBV27 with TRBJ1-2; D unresolved. The germline CDR1 and CDR2 sequences are MNHEY and SMNVEV (reference sequence). The CDR3 spans 13 residues. With 0 bases removed from V and 4 bases from J, the gap between germline ends came to 6 bases. The CDR3 is CASSLSWSYGYTF. In DNA form, the CDR3 reads TGTGCCAGCAGTTTATCTTGGTCCTATGGCTACACCTTC.

This chain connects TRBV27 to TRBJ2-1; D is possibly TRBD1 (6 bases). The CDR3 extends over 15 amino acids. Germline-derived CDR1 and CDR2 are MNHEY and SMNVEV (reference sequence). Trimming removed 0 bases from V and 2 bases from J, with 8 bases in between. CDR3 loop: CASSLSGGPYNEQFF. The CDR3 DNA is TGTGCCAGCAGTTTATCAGGGGGTCCCTACAATGAGCAGTTCTTC.

In nucleotides, the CDR3 is TGTGCCAGCAACCAAGGTATGGGGCTGGGTACGCAGTATTTT. The encoded protein is CASNQGMGLGTQYF. This sequence joins TRBV11-1 and TRBJ2-3, with a possible D match to TRBD1 (5 bases). Trimming took 7 bases from V and 8 from J, leaving 19 bases between them. From germline, CDR1 is SGHAT and CDR2 FQDESV (reference sequence). The length of the CDR3 is 14 residues. The variable domain in full, with the rest retrieved from reference TRBV11-1 and TRBJ2-3, is EAEVAQSPRYKITEKSQAVAFWCDPISGHATLYWYRQILGQGPELLVQFQDESVVDDSQLPKDRFSAERLKGVDSTLKIQPAELGDSAMYLCASNQGMGLGTQYFGPGTRLTVL.

This clone is medium-sized (0.01 to 0.1%) in the sample. The sample holds other DNA sequences that translate to the same CDR3. The chain couples TRBV7-9 to TRBJ1-1; no reliable D call. This CDR3 has 15 residues. CDR1 is SEHNR, CDR2 FQNEAQ, per germline (reference sequence). Trimming pared 0 bases from V and 5 bases from J, leaving 13 bases between. For the CDR3, the DNA is TGTGCCAGCAGCTTAGCTAGTAACGGGATGACTGAAGCTTTCTTT. Residues: CASSLASNGMTEAFF.

The chain uses TRBV7-6 and TRBJ1-1, with TRBD1 as a possible D gene (6 bases). The CDR3 totals 13 residues. Germline CDR1 is SGHVS and CDR2 is FNYEAQ. The V gene lost 6 bases and the J gene lost 3 bases, with 11 bases spanning the gap. The CDR3 DNA reads as TGTGCCAGCAGGGAACAGGGAGACACTGAAGCTTTCTTT. It codes for CASREQGDTEAFF.

The V call is TRBV6-5, the J call TRBJ2-7; unclear D gene. The CDR3 is made up of 12 amino acids. Per germline, CDR1 MNHEY and CDR2 SVGAGI. Trimming took off 5 bases at V and 3 bases at J, with 8 bases between the two ends. The CDR3 sequence: CASSQTLYEQYF. Written as DNA, the CDR3 is TGTGCCAGCAGTCAGACTCTCTACGAGCAGTACTTC.

This clone was detected only a few times. V and J are TRBV29-1 and TRBJ1-1; D uncertain. In germline, CDR1 is SQVTM, CDR2 ANQGSEA. The CDR3 has 11 residues. Trimming cost V 7 bases and J 0 bases, with 6 bases left between them. The CDR3 coding sequence is TGCAGCGCCCTCCTGAACACTGAAGCTTTCTTT. This translates into CSALLNTEAFF. Using reference TRBV29-1 and TRBJ1-1 for the parts outside the CDR3, the full variable domain is SAVISQKPSRDICQRGTSLTIQCQVDSQVTMMFWYRQQPGQSLTLIATANQGSEATYESGFVIDKFPISRPNLTFSTLTVSNMSPEDSSIYLCSALLNTEAFFGQGTRLTVV.

The chain is built from TRBV6-6 and TRBJ2-2; no definite D call. Trimming took off 2 bases at V and 6 bases at J, with 4 bases between the two ends. The CDR3 has 12 amino acids. CDR1 is MNHNY and CDR2 is SVGAGI in the germline V gene (reference sequence). CDR3 loop: CASSYSPGELFF. As DNA, the CDR3 is TGTGCCAGCAGTTACAGTCCCGGGGAGCTGTTTTTT.

The V call is TRBV9, the J call TRBJ1-1; D remains ambiguous. Germline lookup yields CDR1 SGDLS and CDR2 YYNGEE. The CDR3 has 13 residues. V lost 4 bases and J lost 1, with 8 bases in between. DNA for the CDR3: TGTGCCAGCAGCTACTTGGGGAACACTGAAGCTTTCTTT. Translating it yields CASSYLGNTEAFF.

This chain joins TRBV6-5 and TRBJ2-7; perhaps TRBD2 as D (6 bases). This CDR3 spans 13 amino acids. The V gene's germline CDR1 is MNHEY and CDR2 SVGAGI. The ends were cut back, 11 bases at V and 1 base at J, with 15 bases in the middle. The CDR3 loop is CAGTSRGSYEQYF. The CDR3, as DNA: TGTGCCGGAACTAGCCGGGGGTCCTACGAGCAGTACTTC.

The gene calls are TRBV29-1 and TRBJ2-7; D not certain. The CDR3 contains 9 residues. Trimming removed 3 bases from V and 6 bases from J, with 3 bases in between. CDR1 is SQVTM, CDR2 ANQGSEA, per germline. This CDR3 is CSVDSEQYF. The DNA for the CDR3 is TGCAGCGTTGATAGCGAGCAGTACTTC.

V usage is TRBV4-1 and J usage is TRBJ1-4; D call uncertain. The CDR3 consists of 12 residues. The V gene's germline CDR1 is MGHRA and CDR2 YSYEKL. Between the trimmed V and J ends, which lost 8 bases and 0 bases, there was a span of 4 bases. The CDR3 sequence: CASEATNEKLFF. The DNA of the CDR3 is TGCGCCAGCGAGGCAACTAATGAAAAACTGTTTTTT.

The V call is TRBV30, the J call TRBJ1-1, with D uncertain. The V end lost 6 bases, the J end lost 2 bases, and 16 bases lay between the germline ends. Looked up from germline, CDR1 is GTSNPN and CDR2 is SVGIG (reference sequence). The CDR3 is 14 residues long. The CDR3: CACPPAAANTEAFF. Here the CDR3 DNA reads TGTGCCTGCCCCCCTGCTGCAGCCAACACTGAAGCTTTCTTT.

V gene TRBV4-1 combines with J gene TRBJ2-7; either TRBD1 or TRBD2 may fit D (6 bases each). The V end was cut by 0 bases, the J end by 0 bases, with 12 bases between. Germline CDR1 reads MGHRA; CDR2 reads YSYEKL. The CDR3 runs to 16 residues. As DNA, the CDR3 is TGCGCCAGCAGCCAAGATTGGAGGGGGAGCTCCTACGAGCAGTACTTC. Its protein product is CASSQDWRGSSYEQYF.

The chain uses TRBV5-1 and TRBJ2-7, with 9 nucleotides matching TRBD1. Germline V gene data show CDR1 as SGHRS and CDR2 as YFSETQ. Trimming took 0 bases from V and 4 from J; bases not matched to a gene: 8. The CDR3 length is 16 residues. DNA for the CDR3: TGCGCCAGCAGCTTGGAATGGGGGACAGGGAGGTACGAGCAGTACTTC. It encodes CASSLEWGTGRYEQYF. The whole variable domain, remainder taken from reference TRBV5-1 and TRBJ2-7, is KAGVTQTPRYLIKTRGQQVTLSCSPISGHRSVSWYQQTPGQGLQFLFEYFSETQRNKGNFPGRFSGRQFSNSRSEMNVSTLELGDSALYLCASSLEWGTGRYEQYFGPGTRLTVT.

The chain joins TRBV7-6 to TRBJ2-1, with 11 positions matching TRBD2. Per germline, CDR1 SGHVS and CDR2 FNYEAQ. The trim removed 5 bases at V and 5 bases at J, leaving 11 bases unmatched. This CDR3 is 17 amino acids long. DNA for the CDR3: TGTGCCAGCAGCCCCAGACTAGCGGGGATAGGAAACAATGAGCAGTTCTTC. Translation gives CASSPRLAGIGNNEQFF.

The chain uses TRBV11-2 and TRBJ1-2; D is unresolved. CDR3 length: 15 amino acids. CDR1 and CDR2 from the germline V gene are SGHAT and FQNNGV. The germline V and J ends were trimmed by 5 bases and 0 bases, with 13 bases remaining between them. The CDR3 is CASSLGSLANYGYTF. The CDR3, as DNA: TGTGCCAGCAGCCTGGGTAGCTTGGCTAACTATGGCTACACCTTC.